This T cell receptor beta chain is from a study of blood T cell repertoires in COVID-19. Turning to the study itself: Sites in the United States, Italy and Spain provided acute and convalescent COVID-19 samples.

Some clones are missing from TCRdb's copy, which holds only in-frame ones; the method was immunoSEQ multiplex PCR. The profile covers 300,000 to 400,000 clones, with around 87% appearing a single time and over 2% taken by the ten largest. This CDR3 is built from 13 residues. V lost 6 bases to trimming and J lost 1 base, with 7 bases between them. The sample taken for sequencing was peripheral blood. The receptor was isolated from a woman aged 60-75 years with COVID-19, enrolled during active disease. The V and J genes are TRBV12-3 or TRBV12-4 and TRBJ1-3, with D maybe TRBD1 (5 bases). CDR3 coding DNA: TGTGCCAGCAGAACAGGATCTGGAAACACCATATATTTT. It codes for CASRTGSGNTIYF.